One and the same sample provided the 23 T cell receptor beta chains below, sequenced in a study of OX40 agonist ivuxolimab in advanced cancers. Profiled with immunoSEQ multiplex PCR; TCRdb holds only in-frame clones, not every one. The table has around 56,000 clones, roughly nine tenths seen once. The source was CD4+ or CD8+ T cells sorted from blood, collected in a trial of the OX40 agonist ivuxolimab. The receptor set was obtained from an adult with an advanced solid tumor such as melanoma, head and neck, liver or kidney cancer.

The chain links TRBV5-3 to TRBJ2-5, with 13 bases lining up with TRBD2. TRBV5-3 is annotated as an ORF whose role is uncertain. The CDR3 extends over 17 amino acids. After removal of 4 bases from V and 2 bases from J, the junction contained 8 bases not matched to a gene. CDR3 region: CARSPRLAGGPQETQYF. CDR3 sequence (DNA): TGTGCCAGAAGCCCACGACTAGCGGGGGGTCCACAAGAGACCCAGTACTTC.

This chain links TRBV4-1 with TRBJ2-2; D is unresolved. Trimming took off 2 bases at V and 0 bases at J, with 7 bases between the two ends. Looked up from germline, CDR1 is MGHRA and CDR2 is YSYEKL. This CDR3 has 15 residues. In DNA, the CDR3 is TGCGCCAGCAGCCAAAGCCTCGCGAACACCGGGGAGCTGTTTTTT. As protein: CASSQSLANTGELFF.

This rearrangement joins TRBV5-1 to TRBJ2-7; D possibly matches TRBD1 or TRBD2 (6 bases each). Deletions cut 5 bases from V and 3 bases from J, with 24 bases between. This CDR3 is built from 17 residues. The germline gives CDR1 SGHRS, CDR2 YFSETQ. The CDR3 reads CASSFGGGPNSIYEQYF. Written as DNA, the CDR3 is TGCGCCAGCAGTTTCGGGGGCGGACCAAACTCGATCTACGAGCAGTACTTC. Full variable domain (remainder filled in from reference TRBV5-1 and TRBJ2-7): KAGVTQTPRYLIKTRGQQVTLSCSPISGHRSVSWYQQTPGQGLQFLFEYFSETQRNKGNFPGRFSGRQFSNSRSEMNVSTLELGDSALYLCASSFGGGPNSIYEQYFGPGTRLTVT.

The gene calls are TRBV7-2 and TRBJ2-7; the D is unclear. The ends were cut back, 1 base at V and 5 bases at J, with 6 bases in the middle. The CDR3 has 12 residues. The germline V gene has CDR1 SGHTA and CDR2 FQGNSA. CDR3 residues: CASSLDPHEQYF. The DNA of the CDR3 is TGTGCCAGCAGCTTAGATCCCCACGAGCAGTACTTC.

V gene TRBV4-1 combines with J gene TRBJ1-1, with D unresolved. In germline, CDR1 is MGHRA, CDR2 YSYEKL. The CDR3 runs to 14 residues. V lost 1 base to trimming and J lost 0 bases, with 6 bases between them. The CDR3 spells CASSQAHLNTEAFF. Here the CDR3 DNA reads TGCGCCAGCAGCCAAGCCCACCTGAACACTGAAGCTTTCTTT.

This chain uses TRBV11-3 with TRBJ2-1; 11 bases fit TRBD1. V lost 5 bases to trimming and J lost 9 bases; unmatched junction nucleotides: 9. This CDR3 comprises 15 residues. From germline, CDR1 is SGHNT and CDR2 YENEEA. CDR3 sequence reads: CASSRRTGGFGEQFF. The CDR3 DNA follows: TGTGCCAGCAGCCGGCGGACAGGGGGCTTCGGTGAGCAGTTCTTC.

The CDR3 loop reads CASSLGGRRESFF. In nucleotides, the CDR3 is TGTGCCAGCAGCTTAGGCGGACGCCGGGAATCTTTCTTT. The chain employs TRBV7-9 and TRBJ1-1; D remains unclear. The CDR3 sequence is 13 residues long. Germline loops: CDR1 SEHNR, CDR2 FQNEAQ (reference sequence). Between the trimmed V and J ends, which lost 1 base and 12 bases, there was a span of 15 bases.

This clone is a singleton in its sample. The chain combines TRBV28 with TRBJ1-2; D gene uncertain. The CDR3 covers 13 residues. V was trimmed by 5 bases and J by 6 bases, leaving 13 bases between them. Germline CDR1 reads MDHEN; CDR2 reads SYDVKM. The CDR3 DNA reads TGTGCCAGCAGTCCCACGGGCGGGCATGGCTACACCTTC. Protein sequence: CASSPTGGHGYTF.

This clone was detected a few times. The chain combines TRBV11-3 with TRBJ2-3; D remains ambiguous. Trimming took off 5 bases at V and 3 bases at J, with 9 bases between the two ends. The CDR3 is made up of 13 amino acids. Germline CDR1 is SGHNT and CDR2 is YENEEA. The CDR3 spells CASSPRETDTQYF. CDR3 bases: TGTGCCAGCAGCCCCCGAGAAACAGATACGCAGTATTTT.

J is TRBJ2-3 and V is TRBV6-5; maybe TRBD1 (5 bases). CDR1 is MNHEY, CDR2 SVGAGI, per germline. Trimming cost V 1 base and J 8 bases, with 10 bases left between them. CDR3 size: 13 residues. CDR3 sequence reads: CASSYLGRATQYF. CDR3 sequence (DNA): TGTGCCAGCAGTTACTTGGGGCGTGCTACGCAGTATTTT.

CDR3 residues: CASSRAGEETQYF. The CDR3 nucleotides are TGTGCCAGCAGCCGGGCAGGGGAAGAGACCCAGTACTTC. This sequence joins TRBV7-9 and TRBJ2-5, with D perhaps matching TRBD1 (6 bases). The V gene's germline CDR1 is SEHNR and CDR2 FQNEAQ (reference sequence). V gave up 5 bases and J gave up 3 bases, with 10 bases separating them. This CDR3 has 13 residues.

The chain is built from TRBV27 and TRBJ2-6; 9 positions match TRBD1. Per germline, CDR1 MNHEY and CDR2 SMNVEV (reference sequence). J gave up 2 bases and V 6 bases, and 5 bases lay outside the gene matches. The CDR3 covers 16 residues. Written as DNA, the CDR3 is TGTGCCAGCAGCTTTACAGGGGGCGCTGGGGCCAACGTCCTGACTTTC. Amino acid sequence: CASSFTGGAGANVLTF.

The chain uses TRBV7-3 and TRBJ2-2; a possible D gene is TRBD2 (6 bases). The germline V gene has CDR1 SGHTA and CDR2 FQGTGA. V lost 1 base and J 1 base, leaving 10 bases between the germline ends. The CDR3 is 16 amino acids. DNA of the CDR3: TGTGCCAGCAGCTTAAATGCGGGGAAGAACACCGGGGAGCTGTTTTTT. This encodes CASSLNAGKNTGELFF.

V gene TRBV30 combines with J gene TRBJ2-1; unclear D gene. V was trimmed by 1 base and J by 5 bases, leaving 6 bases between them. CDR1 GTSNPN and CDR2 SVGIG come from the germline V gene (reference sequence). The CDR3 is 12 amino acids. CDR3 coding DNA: TGTGCCTGGAGTGAAGGTCACAATGAGCAGTTCTTC. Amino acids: CAWSEGHNEQFF. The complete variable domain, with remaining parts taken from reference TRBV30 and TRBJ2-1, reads SQTIHQWPATLVQPVGSPLSLECTVEGTSNPNLYWYRQAAGRGLQLLFYSVGIGQISSEVPQNLSASRPQDRQFILSSKKLLLSDSGFYLCAWSEGHNEQFFGPGTRLTVL.

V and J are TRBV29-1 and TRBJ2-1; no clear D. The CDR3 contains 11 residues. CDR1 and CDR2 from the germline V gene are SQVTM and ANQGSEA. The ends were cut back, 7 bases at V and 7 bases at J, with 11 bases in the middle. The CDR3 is CSGEDGNEQFF. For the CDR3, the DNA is TGCAGCGGGGAAGACGGGAATGAGCAGTTCTTC.

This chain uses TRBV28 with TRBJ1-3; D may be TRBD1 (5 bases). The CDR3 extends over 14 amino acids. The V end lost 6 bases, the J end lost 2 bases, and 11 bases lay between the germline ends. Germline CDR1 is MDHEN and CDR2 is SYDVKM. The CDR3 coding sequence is TGTGCCAGCAGACCCAGGGACCCTGGAAACACCATATATTTT. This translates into CASRPRDPGNTIYF.

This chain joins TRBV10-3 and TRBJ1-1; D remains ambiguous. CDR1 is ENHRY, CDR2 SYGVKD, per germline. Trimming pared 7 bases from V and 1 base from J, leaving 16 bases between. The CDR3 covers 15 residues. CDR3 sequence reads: CAITPSTARNTEAFF. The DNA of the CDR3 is TGTGCCATCACCCCCTCGACGGCCAGGAACACTGAAGCTTTCTTT.

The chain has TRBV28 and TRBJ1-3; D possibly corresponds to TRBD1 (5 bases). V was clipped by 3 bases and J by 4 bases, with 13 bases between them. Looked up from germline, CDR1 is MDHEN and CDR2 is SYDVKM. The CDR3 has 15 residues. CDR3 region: CASSFQAGFGNTIYF. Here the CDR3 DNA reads TGTGCCAGCAGTTTTCAGGCAGGGTTCGGAAACACCATATATTTT.

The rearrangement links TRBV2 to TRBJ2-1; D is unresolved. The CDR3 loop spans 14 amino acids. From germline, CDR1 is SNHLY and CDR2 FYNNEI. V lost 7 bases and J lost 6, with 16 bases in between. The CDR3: CASKGTVNFNEQFF. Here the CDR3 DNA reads TGTGCCAGCAAGGGCACCGTGAACTTCAATGAGCAGTTCTTC.

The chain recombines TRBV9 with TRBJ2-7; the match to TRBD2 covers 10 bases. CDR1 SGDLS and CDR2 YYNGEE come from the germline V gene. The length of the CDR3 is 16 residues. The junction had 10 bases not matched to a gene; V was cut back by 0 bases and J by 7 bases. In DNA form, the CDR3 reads TGTGCCAGCAGCGTAGTAGAAGGGCTAGCGGGAGAGGAGCAGTACTTC. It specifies CASSVVEGLAGEEQYF.

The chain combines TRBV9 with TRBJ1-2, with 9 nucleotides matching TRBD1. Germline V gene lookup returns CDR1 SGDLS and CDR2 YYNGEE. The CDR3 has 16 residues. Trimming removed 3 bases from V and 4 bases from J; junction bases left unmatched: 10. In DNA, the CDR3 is TGTGCCAGCAGCGGCAAACAGGGGGCGATCTTCTATGGCTACACCTTC. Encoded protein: CASSGKQGAIFYGYTF.

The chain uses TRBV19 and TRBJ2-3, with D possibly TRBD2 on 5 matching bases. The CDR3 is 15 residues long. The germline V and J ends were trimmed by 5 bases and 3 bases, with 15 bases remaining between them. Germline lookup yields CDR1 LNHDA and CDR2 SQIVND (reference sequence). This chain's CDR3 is CASSERQRRTDTQYF. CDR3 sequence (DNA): TGTGCCAGTAGTGAAAGGCAGCGGAGAACAGATACGCAGTATTTT.

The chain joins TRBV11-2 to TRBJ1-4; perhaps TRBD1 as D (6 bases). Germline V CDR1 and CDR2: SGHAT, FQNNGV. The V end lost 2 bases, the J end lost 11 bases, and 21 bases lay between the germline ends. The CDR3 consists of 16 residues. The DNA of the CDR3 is TGTGCCAGCAGCTTACACCCCGACAGATCTCAGGGGAAACTGTTTTTT. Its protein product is CASSLHPDRSQGKLFF. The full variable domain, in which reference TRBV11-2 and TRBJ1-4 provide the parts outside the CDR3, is EAGVAQSPRYKIIEKRQSVAFWCNPISGHATLYWYQQILGQGPKLLIQFQNNGVVDDSQLPKDRFSAERLKGVDSTLKIQPAKLEDSAVYLCASSLHPDRSQGKLFFGSGTQLSVL.